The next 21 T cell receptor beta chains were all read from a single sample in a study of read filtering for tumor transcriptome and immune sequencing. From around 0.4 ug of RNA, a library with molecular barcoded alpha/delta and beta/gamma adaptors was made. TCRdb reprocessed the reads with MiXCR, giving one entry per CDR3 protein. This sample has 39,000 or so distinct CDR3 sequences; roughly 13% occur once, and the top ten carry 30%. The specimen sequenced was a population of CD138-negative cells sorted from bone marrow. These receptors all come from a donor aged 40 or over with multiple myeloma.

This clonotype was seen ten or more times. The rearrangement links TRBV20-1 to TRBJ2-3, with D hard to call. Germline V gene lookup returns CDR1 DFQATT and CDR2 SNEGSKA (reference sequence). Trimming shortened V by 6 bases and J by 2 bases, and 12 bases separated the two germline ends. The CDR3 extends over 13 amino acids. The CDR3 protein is CSASRFDTDTQYF. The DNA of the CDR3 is TGCAGTGCCAGCCGATTCGACACAGATACGCAGTATTTT.

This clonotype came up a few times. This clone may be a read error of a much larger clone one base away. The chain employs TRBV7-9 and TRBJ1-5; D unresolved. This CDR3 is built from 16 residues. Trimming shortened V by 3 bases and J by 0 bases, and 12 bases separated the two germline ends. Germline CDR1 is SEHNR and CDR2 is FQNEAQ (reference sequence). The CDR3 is CASSLAADYSNQPQHF. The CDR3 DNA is TGTGCCAGCAGCTTGGCAGCGGACTATAGCAATCAGCCCCAGCATTTT.

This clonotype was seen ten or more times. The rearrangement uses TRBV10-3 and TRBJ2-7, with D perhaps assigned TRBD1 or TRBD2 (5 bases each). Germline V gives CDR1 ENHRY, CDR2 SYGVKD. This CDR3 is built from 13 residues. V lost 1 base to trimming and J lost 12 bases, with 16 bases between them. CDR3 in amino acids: CAISEFGTSLAYF. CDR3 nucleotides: TGTGCCATCAGTGAGTTTGGGACGTCCCTGGCGTACTTC.

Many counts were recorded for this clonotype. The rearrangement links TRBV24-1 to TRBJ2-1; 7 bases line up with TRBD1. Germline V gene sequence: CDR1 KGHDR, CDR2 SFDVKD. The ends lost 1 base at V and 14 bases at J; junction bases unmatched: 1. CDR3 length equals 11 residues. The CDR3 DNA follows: TGTGCCACCAGTGATTTAGGGGGCGAGTTCTTC. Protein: CATSDLGGEFF.

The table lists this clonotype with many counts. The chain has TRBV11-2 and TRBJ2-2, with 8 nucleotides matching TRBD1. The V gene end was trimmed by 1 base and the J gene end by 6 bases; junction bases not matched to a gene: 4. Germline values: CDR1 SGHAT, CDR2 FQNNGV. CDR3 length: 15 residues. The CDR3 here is CASSLGQGSAGELFF. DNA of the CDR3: TGTGCCAGCAGCTTAGGACAGGGGAGTGCCGGGGAGCTGTTTTTT.

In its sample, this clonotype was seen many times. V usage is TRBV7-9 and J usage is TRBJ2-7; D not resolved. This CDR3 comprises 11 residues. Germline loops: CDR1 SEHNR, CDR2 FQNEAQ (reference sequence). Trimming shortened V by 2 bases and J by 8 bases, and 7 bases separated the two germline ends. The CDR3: CASSLQDQQYF. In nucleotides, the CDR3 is TGTGCCAGCAGCTTACAGGACCAGCAGTACTTC. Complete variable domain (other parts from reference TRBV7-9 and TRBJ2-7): DTGVSQNPRHKITKRGQNVTFRCDPISEHNRLYWYRQTLGQGPEFLTYFQNEAQLEKSRLLSDRFSAERPKGSFSTLEIQRTEQGDSAMYLCASSLQDQQYFGPGTRLTVT.

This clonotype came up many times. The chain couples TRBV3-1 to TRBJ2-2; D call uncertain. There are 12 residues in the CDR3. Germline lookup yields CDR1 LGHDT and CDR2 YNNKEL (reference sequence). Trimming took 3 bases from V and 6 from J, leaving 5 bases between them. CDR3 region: CASSQGPGELFF. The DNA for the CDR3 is TGTGCCAGCAGCCAGGGTCCCGGGGAGCTGTTTTTT.

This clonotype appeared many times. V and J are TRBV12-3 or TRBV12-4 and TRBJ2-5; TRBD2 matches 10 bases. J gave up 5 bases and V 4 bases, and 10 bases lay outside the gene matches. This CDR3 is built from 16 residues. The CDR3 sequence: CASSSASSGSGETQYF. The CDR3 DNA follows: TGTGCCAGCAGTTCCGCTTCTAGCGGGAGTGGGGAGACCCAGTACTTC.

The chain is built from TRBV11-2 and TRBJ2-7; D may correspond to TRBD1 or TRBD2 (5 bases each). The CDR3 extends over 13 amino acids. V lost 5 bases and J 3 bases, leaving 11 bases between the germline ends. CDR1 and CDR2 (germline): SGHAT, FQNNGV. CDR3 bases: TGTGCCAGCAGCCGGGGTGGGGGCTACGAGCAGTACTTC. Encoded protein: CASSRGGGYEQYF.

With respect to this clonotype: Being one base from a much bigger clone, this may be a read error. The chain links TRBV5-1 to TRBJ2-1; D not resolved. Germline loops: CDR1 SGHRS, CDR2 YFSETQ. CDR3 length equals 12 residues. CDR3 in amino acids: CASSLIANGQFF. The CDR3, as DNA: TGCGCCAGCAGCTTGATAGCAAATGGGCAGTTCTTC.

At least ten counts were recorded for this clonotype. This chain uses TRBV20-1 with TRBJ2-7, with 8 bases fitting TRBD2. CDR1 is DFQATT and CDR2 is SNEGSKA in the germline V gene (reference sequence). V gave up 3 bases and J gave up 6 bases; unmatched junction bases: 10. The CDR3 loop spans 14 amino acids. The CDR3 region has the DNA TGCAGTGCTAGCTTGGCGGGAGGAGACGGCGAGCAGTACTTC. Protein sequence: CSASLAGGDGEQYF.

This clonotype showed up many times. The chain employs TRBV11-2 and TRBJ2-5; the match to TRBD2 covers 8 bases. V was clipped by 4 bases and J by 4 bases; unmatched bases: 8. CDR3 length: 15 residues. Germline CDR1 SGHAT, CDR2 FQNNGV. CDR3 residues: CASSSFGAGGETQYF. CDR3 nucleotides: TGTGCCAGCAGCTCCTTCGGCGCGGGGGGAGAGACCCAGTACTTC.

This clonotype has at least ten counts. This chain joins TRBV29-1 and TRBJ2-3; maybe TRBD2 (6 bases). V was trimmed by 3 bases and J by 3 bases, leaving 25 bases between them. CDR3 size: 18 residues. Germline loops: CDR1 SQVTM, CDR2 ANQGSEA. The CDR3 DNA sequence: TGCAGCGTTGACCATCGGGGGACCGGGAAGGGGTCTACAGATACGCAGTATTTT. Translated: CSVDHRGTGKGSTDTQYF.

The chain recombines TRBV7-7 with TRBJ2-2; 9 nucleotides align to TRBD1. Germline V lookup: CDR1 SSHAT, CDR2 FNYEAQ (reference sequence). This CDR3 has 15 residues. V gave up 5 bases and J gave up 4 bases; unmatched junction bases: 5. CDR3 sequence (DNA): TGTGCCAGCAGCCCGGGACAGGGCATCACCGGGGAGCTGTTTTTT. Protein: CASSPGQGITGELFF.

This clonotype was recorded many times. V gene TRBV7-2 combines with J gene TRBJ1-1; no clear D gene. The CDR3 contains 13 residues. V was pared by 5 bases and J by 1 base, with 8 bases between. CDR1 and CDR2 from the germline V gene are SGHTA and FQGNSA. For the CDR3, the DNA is TGTGCCAGCAGCGTTCGGAGGAACACTGAAGCTTTCTTT. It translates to CASSVRRNTEAFF.

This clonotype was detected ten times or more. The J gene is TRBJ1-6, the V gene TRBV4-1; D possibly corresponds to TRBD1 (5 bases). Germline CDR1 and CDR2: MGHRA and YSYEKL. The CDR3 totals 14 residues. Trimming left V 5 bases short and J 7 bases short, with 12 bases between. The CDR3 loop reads CASSMGLPNSPLHF. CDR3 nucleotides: TGCGCCAGCAGCATGGGACTTCCGAATTCACCCCTCCACTTT.

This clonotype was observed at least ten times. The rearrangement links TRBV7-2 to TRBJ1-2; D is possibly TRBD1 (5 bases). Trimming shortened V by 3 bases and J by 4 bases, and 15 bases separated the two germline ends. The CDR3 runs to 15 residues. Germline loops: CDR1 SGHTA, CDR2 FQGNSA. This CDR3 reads CASSFDGRGIYGYTF. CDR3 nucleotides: TGTGCCAGCAGCTTTGATGGGCGGGGGATCTATGGCTACACCTTC.

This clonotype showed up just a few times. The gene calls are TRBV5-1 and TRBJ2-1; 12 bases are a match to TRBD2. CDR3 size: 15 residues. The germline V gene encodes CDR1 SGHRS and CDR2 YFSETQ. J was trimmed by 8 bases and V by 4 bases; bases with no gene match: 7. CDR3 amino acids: CASSPGLAGQYEQFF. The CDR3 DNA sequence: TGCGCCAGCAGCCCGGGACTAGCGGGCCAATATGAGCAGTTCTTC.

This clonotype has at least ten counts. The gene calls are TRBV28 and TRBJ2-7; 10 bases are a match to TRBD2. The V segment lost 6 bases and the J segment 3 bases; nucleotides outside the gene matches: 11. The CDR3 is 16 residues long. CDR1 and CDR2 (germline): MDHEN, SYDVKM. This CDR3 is CASSPLGLAGDYEQYF. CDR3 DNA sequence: TGTGCCAGCAGCCCCTTGGGGCTAGCGGGGGACTACGAGCAGTACTTC.

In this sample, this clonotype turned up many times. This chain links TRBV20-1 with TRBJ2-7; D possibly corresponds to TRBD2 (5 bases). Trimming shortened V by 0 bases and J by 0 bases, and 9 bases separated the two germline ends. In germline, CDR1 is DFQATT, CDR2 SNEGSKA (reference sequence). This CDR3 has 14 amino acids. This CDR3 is CSARERRSSYEQYF. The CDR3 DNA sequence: TGCAGTGCTAGAGAGCGGAGGAGCTCCTACGAGCAGTACTTC.

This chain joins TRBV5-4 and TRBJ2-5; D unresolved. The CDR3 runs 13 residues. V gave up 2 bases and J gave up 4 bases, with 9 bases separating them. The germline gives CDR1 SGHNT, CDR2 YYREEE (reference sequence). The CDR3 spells CASSLNSGETQYF. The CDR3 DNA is TGTGCCAGCAGCTTAAACTCCGGAGAGACCCAGTACTTC.